This record concerns one TCR beta chain sequence. Its target is not known. Primers for the PCR totalled 60 Vbeta and 13 Jbeta. In the original workflow: About 11 million of some 80 million unique TCR beta chains were shared, per a later count. Here immunoSEQ multiplex PCR was the method, and the copy in TCRdb shows in-frame clones only, minus some. V and J calls and clone size are copied from that table; D and trimming were computed from the DNA. Its table records approximately 110,000 clones. This sample was taken from a study of cytomegalovirus exposure and HLA in healthy donors. The study's findings and limits: Despite most TCR sequences being rare, some public TCRs occurred in many donors. There were a few CMV-associated chains whose specificity for CMV antigens was confirmed in vitro.

Donors showed nominal health when sampled, although they likely had unrecorded immune exposures. V was pared by 1 base and J by 6 bases, with 4 bases of the junction left unmatched. This CDR3 comprises 15 residues. Germline assignment: CDR1 LNHDA and CDR2 SQIVND (reference sequence). This sequence joins TRBV19 and TRBJ2-2; 8 nucleotides match TRBD2. The sample was PBMCs. This receptor was identified in a man in his forties in good health and CMV-seropositive. The CDR3 protein is CASSIAGGTAGELFF. The CDR3 nucleotides read TGTGCCAGTAGTATAGCGGGGGGGACTGCCGGGGAGCTGTTTTTT. The complete variable domain, with remaining parts taken from reference TRBV19 and TRBJ2-2, reads DGGITQSPKYLFRKEGQNVTLSCEQNLNHDAMYWYRQDPGQGLRLIYYSQIVNDFQKGDIAEGYSVSREKKESFPLTVTSAQKNPTAFYLCASSIAGGTAGELFFGEGSRLTVL.